One TCR beta chain is described in this entry. Its antigen target is currently unknown. This may stem from a read error, because a much larger clone lies one nucleotide away. Compared with germline, V lacks 2 bases and J lacks 7 bases; bases without a gene match: 6. The CDR3 goes from the cysteine to the phenylalanine over 15 residues. Only the CDR3 DNA is retained, 45 bases long and in frame from the first base. According to the germline V gene, CDR1 reads MRHNA and CDR2 reads SNTAGT. Reads for this sample came from an Illumina NovaSeq 6000. TCRalpha and TCRbeta cDNA libraries were built by 5'RACE with constant-segment primers, adding sample barcodes and unique molecular identifiers. Trizol reagent was used to extract RNA from every sample. Library amplification was performed in two PCR steps, and a second sample barcode and Illumina TruSeq adapters were introduced in the second step. Sequencing of libraries was performed on an Illumina NovaSeq with 2 x 150 bp paired-end reads. Regarding the original processing steps: Reads were demultiplexed and collapsed into UMI-guided consensus sequences with migec v1.2.7. Using mixcr v2.1.11, the UMI consensuses were aligned to TRA and TRB V and J templates and assembled into clonotypes. A clonotype was counted as expanded or contracted only if both edgeR and NoisET called the change significant, with noise models trained on biological replicates. edgeR calls used a false discovery rate-adjusted p below 0.01 and a log2 fold-change threshold of 1. As an exploratory analysis of dynamics, PCA with hierarchical clustering was applied to max-normalized trajectories of the 1000 most abundant clonotypes. Separately sequenced CD4+ and CD8+ repertoires were used to assign a CD4 or CD8 phenotype to each responding clone. Using fastp at Q25 and MiXCR, TCRdb reprocessed the public reads and kept productive beta chains. Each CDR3 protein gets just one entry, which takes the most common genes and DNA from the rows behind it. These V and J calls rely on TCRdb rather than the paper's analysis. The sample table contains about 150,000 distinct CDR3 sequences; only one count was recorded for roughly 6.2% of them. The ten largest clonotypes hold about 2% of the sample.

PBMCs were isolated by Ficoll-Paque density gradient centrifugation. These data are taken from a study of T-cell memory formation after mild COVID-19 (dated by TCRdb to the early 2020s). A note on the overall study: TCR sequence clusters from the two donors were largely donor specific. Longitudinal TCRalpha and TCRbeta repertoire sequencing tracked T-cell clones expanding and contracting after mild COVID-19 in a couple of donors. The cohort comprised two young, previously healthy adult volunteers, one female and one male.

The investigation overall reported the following: Clones that contracted from day 15 to 85 showed balanced CD4/CD8 phenotypes, whereas a second wave of clones that expanded from day 15 to 37 leaned towards CD4+. Only a couple of mild cases were covered by the study, and larger cohorts that include severe cases with pre-infection samples were considered necessary. SARS-CoV-2 specificity of the second-wave clones peaking on day 37 was not confirmed. Some responding clones were detected in pre-infection memory, which suggested that pre-existing cross-reactive memory T cells had joined the SARS-CoV-2 response. Contracting CD4+ clones appeared mostly in the CM and EM memory subsets, whereas CD8+ clones were enriched in EMRA.

The sequencing input was PBMCs or a T cell subset sorted from them (not recorded which). The TCR originated in an adult woman who had mild COVID-19 (a few samples of this study predate the infection). The sample titles of this study are shuffled in the database, so cell type and time point are left out; the donor was told from shared clones. The V gene is TRBV6-4 and the J gene is TRBJ2-1; 9 bases in the junction line up with TRBD2. The CDR3 region reads CASSDQASGVNEQFF. Read as DNA, the sequence is TGTGCCAGCAGTGACCAGGCTAGCGGGGTAAATGAGCAGTTCTTC.